The clone carrying this T cell receptor beta chain has a handful of counts. The sample is drawn from a study of blood T cell repertoires in COVID-19. Background on the study: Sites in the United States, Italy and Spain provided acute and convalescent COVID-19 samples. Sources were T cells, B-cell-depleted T cells, or PBMCs; the material itself was cDNA or gDNA.

Per the authors' pipeline: Estimates of nucleated cell counts were drawn from the amplification of reference gene primers. Here immunoSEQ multiplex PCR was the method, and the copy in TCRdb shows in-frame clones only, minus some. The DNA was the basis for D and trimming; V, J and clone size are from that table. The sample includes 60,000 to 90,000 clones, over 65% of them seen just once. The CDR3 is 14 residues long. V dropped 4 bases and J dropped 11; count of bases not matched to a gene: 5. Germline loops: CDR1 SGHDN, CDR2 FVKESK. This clonotype was sampled from a human donor with acute or convalescent COVID-19. The donor label of this sample is uncertain. This chain links TRBV14 with TRBJ1-6, with TRBD1 matching 10 bases. Sequences were obtained from peripheral blood. Here the CDR3 DNA reads TGTGCCAGCAGCCCCCGGACAGGGGGAGCACCCCTCCACTTT. This gives the protein CASSPRTGGAPLHF.